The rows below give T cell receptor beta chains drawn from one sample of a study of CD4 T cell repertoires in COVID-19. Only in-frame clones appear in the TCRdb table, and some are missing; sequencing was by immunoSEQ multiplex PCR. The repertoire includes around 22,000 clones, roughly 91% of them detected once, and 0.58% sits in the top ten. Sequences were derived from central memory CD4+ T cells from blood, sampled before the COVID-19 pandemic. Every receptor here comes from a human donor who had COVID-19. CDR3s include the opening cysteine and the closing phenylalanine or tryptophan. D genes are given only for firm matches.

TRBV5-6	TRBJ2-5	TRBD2	CASSLRQRGLGETQYF	TGTGCCAGCAGCTTACGGCAGAGGGGACTAGGCGAGACCCAGTACTTC
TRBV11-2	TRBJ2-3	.	CASSPTRQASSTDTQYF	TGTGCCAGCAGCCCCACTAGACAGGCTTCTAGCACAGATACGCAGTATTTT
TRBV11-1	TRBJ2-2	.	CASSLGGTYTGELFF	TGTGCCAGCAGCTTAGGGGGGACATACACCGGGGAGCTGTTTTTT
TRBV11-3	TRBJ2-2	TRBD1	CASSFGTGWDTGELFF	TGTGCCAGCAGCTTTGGGACAGGGTGGGACACCGGGGAGCTGTTTTTT
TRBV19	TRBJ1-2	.	CASTEGGVGYTF	TGTGCCAGTACCGAGGGGGGGGTCGGCTACACCTTC
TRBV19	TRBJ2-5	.	CASRDLSQETQYF	TGTGCCAGCCGGGACTTGTCACAAGAGACCCAGTACTTC
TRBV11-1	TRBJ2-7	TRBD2	CASSLLSGGAYEQYF	TGTGCCAGCAGCCTACTTAGCGGGGGGGCCTACGAGCAGTACTTC
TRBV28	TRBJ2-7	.	CASSLGQASSYEQYF	TGTGCCAGCAGTTTGGGGCAGGCCAGCTCCTACGAGCAGTACTTC
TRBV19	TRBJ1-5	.	CASKDSRFGNQPQHF	TGTGCCAGTAAGGACAGTAGGTTTGGCAATCAGCCCCAGCATTTT
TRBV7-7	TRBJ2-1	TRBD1	CASSLGTVSYNEQFF	TGTGCCAGCAGCCTAGGGACAGTCTCCTACAATGAGCAGTTCTTC
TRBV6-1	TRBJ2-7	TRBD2	CASEVSGGLYEQYF	TGTGCCAGCGAGGTGAGCGGGGGGCTTTACGAGCAGTACTTC